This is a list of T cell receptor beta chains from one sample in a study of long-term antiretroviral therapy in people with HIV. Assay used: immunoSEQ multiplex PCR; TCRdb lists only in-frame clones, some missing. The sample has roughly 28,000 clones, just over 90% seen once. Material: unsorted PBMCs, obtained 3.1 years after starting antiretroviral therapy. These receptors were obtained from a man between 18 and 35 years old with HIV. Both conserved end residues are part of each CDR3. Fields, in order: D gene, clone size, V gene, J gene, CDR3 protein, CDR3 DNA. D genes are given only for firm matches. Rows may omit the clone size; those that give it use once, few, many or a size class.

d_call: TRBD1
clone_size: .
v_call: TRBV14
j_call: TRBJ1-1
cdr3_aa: CASSQVRGRPMNTEAFF
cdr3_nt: TGTGCCAGCAGCCAAGTCAGGGGGCGGCCCATGAACACTGAAGCTTTCTTT

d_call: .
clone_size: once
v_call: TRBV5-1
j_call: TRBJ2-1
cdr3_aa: CASSLNLGADNEQFF
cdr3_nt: TGCGCCAGCAGCTTGAACTTAGGGGCGGACAATGAGCAGTTCTTC

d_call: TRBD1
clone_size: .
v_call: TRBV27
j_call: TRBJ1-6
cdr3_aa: CATAVRTGYRNSPLHF
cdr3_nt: TGTGCCACCGCGGTGAGGACAGGGTATAGAAATTCACCCCTCCACTTT

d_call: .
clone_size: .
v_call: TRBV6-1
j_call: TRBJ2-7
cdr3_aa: CASSEWGGGETYEQYF
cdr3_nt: TGTGCCAGCAGTGAATGGGGGGGCGGGGAGACCTACGAGCAGTACTTC

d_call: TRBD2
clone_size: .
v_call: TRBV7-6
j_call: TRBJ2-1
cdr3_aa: CASSWETSGLIGEQFF
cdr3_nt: TGTGCCAGCAGCTGGGAAACTAGCGGGCTAATTGGTGAGCAGTTCTTC

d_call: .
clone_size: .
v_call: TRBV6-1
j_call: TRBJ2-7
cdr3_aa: CASSEIWQVEQYF
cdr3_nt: TGTGCCAGCAGTGAAATTTGGCAGGTCGAGCAGTACTTC

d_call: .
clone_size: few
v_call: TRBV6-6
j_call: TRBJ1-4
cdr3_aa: CASSYSRGRNEKLFF
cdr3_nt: TGTGCCAGCAGTTACTCGAGAGGGCGGAATGAAAAACTGTTTTTT

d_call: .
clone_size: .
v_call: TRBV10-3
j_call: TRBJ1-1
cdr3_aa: CATSPGSGAFF
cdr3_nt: TGTGCCACCTCACCAGGGTCAGGAGCTTTCTTT

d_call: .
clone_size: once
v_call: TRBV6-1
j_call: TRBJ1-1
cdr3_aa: CASPGQQSEAFF
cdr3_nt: TGTGCCTCCCCGGGACAACAGAGTGAAGCTTTCTTT

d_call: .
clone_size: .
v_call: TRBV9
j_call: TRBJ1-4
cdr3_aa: CASSPLPFGGDGEKLFF
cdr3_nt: TGTGCCAGCAGCCCTCTACCCTTCGGAGGGGACGGTGAAAAACTGTTTTTT

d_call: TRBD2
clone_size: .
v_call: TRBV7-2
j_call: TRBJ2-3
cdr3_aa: CASSFYGPGTSGGRDTQYF
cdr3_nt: TGTGCCAGCAGCTTTTACGGGCCCGGGACTAGCGGGGGAAGGGATACGCAGTATTTT

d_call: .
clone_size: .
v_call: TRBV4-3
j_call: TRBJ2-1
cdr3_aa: CASSQDASTGGNEQFF
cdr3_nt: TGCGCCAGCAGCCAAGATGCTAGTACAGGAGGGAATGAGCAGTTCTTC

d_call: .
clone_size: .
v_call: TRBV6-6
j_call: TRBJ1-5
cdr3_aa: CASTLSQNQPQHF
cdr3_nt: TGTGCCAGCACCTTAAGCCAGAATCAGCCCCAGCATTTT

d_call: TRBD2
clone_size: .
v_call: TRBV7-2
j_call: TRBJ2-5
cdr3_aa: CASSQRLAGGETQYF
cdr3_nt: TGTGCCAGCAGCCAACGACTAGCGGGGGGAGAGACCCAGTACTTC

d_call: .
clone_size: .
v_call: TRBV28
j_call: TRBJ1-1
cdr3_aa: CASSFSIWIAGRTEAFF
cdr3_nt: TGTGCCAGCAGTTTCTCGATTTGGATTGCCGGGAGGACTGAAGCTTTCTTT

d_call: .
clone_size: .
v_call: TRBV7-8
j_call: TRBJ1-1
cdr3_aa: CASSLVQNTEAFF
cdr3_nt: TGTGCCAGCAGCTTAGTTCAGAACACTGAAGCTTTCTTT

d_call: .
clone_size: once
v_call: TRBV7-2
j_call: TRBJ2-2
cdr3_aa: CASSLGINTGELFF
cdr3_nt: TGTGCCAGCAGCTTAGGGATAAACACCGGGGAGCTGTTTTTT

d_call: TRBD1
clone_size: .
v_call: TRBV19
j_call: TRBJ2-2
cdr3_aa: CASLQGTGELFF
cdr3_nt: TGTGCCAGTTTACAGGGGACCGGGGAGCTGTTTTTT

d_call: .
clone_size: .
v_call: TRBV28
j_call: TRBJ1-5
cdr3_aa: CASLLGSGGQPQHF
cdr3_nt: TGTGCCAGCCTCTTGGGGAGCGGGGGGCAGCCCCAGCATTTT

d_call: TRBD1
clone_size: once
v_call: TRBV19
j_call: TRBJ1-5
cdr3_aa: CASSMDRGDQPQHF
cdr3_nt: TGTGCCAGTAGTATGGACAGGGGAGATCAGCCCCAGCATTTT

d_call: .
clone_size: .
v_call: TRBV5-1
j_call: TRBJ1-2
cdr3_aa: CASSLGRDGYTF
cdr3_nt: TGCGCCAGCAGCTTAGGGAGGGATGGCTACACCTTC

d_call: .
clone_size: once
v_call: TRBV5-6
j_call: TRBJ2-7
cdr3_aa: CASSLGPKVSYEQYF
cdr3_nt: TGTGCCAGCAGCTTGGGACCGAAGGTCTCCTACGAGCAGTACTTC

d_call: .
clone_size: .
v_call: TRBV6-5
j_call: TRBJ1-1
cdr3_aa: CASSIGNTEAFF
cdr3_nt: TGTGCCAGCAGTATAGGGAACACTGAAGCTTTCTTT

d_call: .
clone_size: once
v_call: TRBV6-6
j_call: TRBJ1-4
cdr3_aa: CASSYGLEKLFF
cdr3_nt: TGTGCCAGCAGTTACGGTTTAGAAAAACTGTTTTTT

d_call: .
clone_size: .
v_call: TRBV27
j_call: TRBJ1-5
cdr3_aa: CASSPVGAGNQPQHF
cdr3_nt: TGTGCCAGCAGCCCCGTAGGGGCTGGCAATCAGCCCCAGCATTTT

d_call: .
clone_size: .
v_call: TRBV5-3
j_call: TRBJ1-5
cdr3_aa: CARSLGSCGNQPQHF
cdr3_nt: TGTGCCAGAAGCTTGGGCAGTTGTGGCAATCAGCCCCAGCATTTT

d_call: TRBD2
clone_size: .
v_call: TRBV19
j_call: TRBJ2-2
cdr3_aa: CASSIAGGARELFF
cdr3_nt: TGTGCCAGTAGTATCGCGGGGGGGGCCCGGGAGCTGTTTTTT

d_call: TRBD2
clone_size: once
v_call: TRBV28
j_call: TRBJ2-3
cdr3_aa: CASSSAGEADTQYF
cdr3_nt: TGTGCCAGCAGTTCAGCGGGAGAAGCAGATACGCAGTATTTT

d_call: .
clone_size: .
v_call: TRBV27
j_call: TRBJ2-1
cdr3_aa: CASSLTVGEQFF
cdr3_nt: TGTGCCAGCAGTTTAACAGTAGGTGAGCAGTTCTTC

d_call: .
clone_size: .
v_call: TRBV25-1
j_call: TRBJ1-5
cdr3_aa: CASSEAGDQPQHF
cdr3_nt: TGTGCCAGCAGTGAAGCAGGGGATCAGCCCCAGCATTTT

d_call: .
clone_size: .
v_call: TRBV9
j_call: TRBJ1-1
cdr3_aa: CASSRSTWNTEAFF
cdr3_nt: TGTGCCAGCAGTAGGTCAACCTGGAATACTGAAGCTTTCTTT

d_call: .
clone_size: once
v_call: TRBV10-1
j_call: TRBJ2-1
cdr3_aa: CASSGTLWNEQFF
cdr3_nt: TGCGCCAGCTCCGGGACCCTCTGGAATGAGCAGTTCTTC

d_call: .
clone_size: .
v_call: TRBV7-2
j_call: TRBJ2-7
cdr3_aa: CASKIGRVGEQYF
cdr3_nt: TGTGCCAGCAAGATAGGGCGGGTGGGCGAGCAGTACTTC

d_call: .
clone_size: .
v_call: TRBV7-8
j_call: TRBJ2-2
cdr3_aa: CASSLVRTMSPGELFF
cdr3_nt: TGTGCCAGCAGCTTAGTGAGGACAATGAGTCCCGGGGAGCTGTTTTTT

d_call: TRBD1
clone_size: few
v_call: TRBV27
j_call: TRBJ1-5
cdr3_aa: CASSTGVNQPQHF
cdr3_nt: TGTGCCAGCAGTACAGGGGTAAATCAGCCCCAGCATTTT

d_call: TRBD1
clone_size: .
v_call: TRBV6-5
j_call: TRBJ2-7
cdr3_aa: CATIDRGFSYEQYF
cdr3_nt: TGTGCCACCATTGACAGGGGTTTCTCCTACGAGCAGTACTTC

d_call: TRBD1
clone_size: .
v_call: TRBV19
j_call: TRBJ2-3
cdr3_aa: CASRDSTGEEKDTQYF
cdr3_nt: TGTGCCAGTAGGGACTCTACAGGGGAAGAGAAAGATACGCAGTATTTT

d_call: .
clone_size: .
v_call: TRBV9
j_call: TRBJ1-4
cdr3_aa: CARQRGGRDEKLFF
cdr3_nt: TGTGCCCGCCAGCGTGGGGGACGGGATGAAAAACTGTTTTTT

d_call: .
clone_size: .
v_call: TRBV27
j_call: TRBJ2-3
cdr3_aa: CASGIGQAGTDTQYF
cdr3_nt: TGTGCCAGCGGCATCGGACAAGCTGGAACAGATACGCAGTATTTT

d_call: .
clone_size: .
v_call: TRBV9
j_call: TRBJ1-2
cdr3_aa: CASSTSYGYTF
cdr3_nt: TGTGCCAGCAGCACCAGTTATGGCTACACCTTC

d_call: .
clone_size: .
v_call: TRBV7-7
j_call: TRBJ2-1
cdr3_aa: CASPLEVGRLMYNEQFF
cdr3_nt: TGTGCTAGCCCCCTGGAGGTCGGACGGCTGATGTACAATGAGCAGTTCTTC

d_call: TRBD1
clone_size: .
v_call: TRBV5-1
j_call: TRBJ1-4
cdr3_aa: CASSTQGQGVTNEKLFF
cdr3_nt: TGCGCCAGCAGCACCCAGGGACAGGGGGTGACTAATGAAAAACTGTTTTTT

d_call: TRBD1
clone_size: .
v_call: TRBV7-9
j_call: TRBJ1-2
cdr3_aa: CASSLNGQEHGYTF
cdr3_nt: TGTGCCAGCAGCTTAAACGGACAGGAACATGGCTACACCTTC

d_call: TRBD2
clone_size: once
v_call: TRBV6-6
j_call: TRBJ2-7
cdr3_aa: CANSPGGAGEQYF
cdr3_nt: TGTGCCAACTCGCCGGGGGGGGCGGGCGAGCAGTACTTC

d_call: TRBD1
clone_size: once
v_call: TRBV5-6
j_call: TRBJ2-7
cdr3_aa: CASSPGTGGHEQYF
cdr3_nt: TGTGCCAGCAGCCCCGGGACAGGGGGCCACGAGCAGTACTTC

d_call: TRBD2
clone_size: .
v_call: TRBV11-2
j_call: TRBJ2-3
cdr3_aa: CASSLLAGPGTQYF
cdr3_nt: TGTGCCAGCAGCTTACTAGCGGGGCCAGGTACGCAGTATTTT

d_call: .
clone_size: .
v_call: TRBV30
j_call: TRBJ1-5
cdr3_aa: CAWSVFWEGNQPQHF
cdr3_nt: TGTGCCTGGAGTGTATTTTGGGAGGGCAATCAGCCCCAGCATTTT

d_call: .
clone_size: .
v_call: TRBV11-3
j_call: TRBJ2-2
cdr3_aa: CASSVFGTRELFF
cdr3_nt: TGTGCCAGCAGCGTCTTCGGGACCCGGGAGCTGTTTTTT